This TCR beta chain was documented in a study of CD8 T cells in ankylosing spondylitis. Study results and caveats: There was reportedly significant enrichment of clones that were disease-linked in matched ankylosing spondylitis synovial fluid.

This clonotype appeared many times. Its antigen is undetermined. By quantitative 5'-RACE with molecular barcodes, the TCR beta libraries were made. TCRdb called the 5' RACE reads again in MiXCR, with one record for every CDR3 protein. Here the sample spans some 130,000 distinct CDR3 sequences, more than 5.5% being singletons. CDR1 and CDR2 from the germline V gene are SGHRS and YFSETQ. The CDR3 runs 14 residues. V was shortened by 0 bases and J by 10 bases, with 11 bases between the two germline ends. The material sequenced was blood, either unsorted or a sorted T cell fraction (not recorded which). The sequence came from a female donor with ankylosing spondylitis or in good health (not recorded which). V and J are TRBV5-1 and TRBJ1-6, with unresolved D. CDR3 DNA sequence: TGCGCCAGCAGCTTGGTCCTGAAAGGATCACCCCTCCACTTT. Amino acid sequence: CASSLVLKGSPLHF.